The 11 T cell receptor beta chains below come from one sample, sequenced in a study of neurological immune-mediated disorders. MiXCR was run by TCRdb on the 5' RACE reads, yielding one entry per CDR3 protein. The sample yields under 35,000 distinct CDR3 sequences, approximately 12% seen once. Sample time point: technical triplicate 2. The material sequenced was CD4+ T cells from blood. The origin of the receptors is a female donor with HTLV-1-associated myelopathy (HAM/TSP).

This clonotype was seen many times. The rearrangement joins TRBV4-2 to TRBJ2-2; tentative D call: TRBD1 (5 bases). The CDR3 is 14 residues long. The germline V gene encodes CDR1 LGHNA and CDR2 YNFKEQ. The V end lost 1 base, the J end lost 7 bases, and 10 bases lay between the germline ends. The chain's CDR3 is CASSQVRGSGELFF. CDR3 DNA sequence: TGTGCCAGCAGCCAAGTAAGGGGTAGCGGGGAGCTGTTTTTT.

In its sample, this clonotype was seen many times. In nucleotides, the CDR3 is TGTGCCAGCAGCTTGGAAGTAGCGGGAATCAACGGGGAGCTGTTTTTT. This codes for CASSLEVAGINGELFF. J is TRBJ2-2 and V is TRBV5-5; 8 bases align to TRBD2. V lost 0 bases and J lost 7; bases outside the gene matches: 8. Per germline, CDR1 SGHKS and CDR2 YYEKEE (reference sequence). The CDR3 consists of 16 residues.

The sample holds many counts of this clonotype. This chain uses TRBV19 with TRBJ2-3, with D uncertain. The CDR3 totals 15 residues. Trimming took 4 bases from V and 1 from J, leaving 12 bases between them. In germline, CDR1 is LNHDA, CDR2 SQIVND (reference sequence). The CDR3 region is CASSNPDGGTDTQYF. CDR3 sequence (DNA): TGTGCCAGTAGTAATCCGGATGGCGGCACAGATACGCAGTATTTT.

This clonotype has a count of ten or more. This chain links TRBV12-3 or TRBV12-4 with TRBJ2-2, with 12 positions matching TRBD2. This CDR3 comprises 16 residues. The J segment lost 6 bases and the V segment lost 5 bases, leaving 7 bases of the junction unmatched. The CDR3 DNA sequence: TGTGCCAGCAGTACCCCTAGCGGGAGGGCCCCCGGGGAGCTGTTTTTT. Protein: CASSTPSGRAPGELFF.

This clonotype showed up many times. A junction boundary mismatches the germline segment, possibly from a read error. V is TRBV20-1 and J is TRBJ1-1; D is perhaps TRBD1 (6 bases). CDR3 length: 14 residues. Germline CDR1 reads DFQATT; CDR2 reads SNEGSKA (reference sequence). The CDR3 bases are TGCAGTGCCAGAGGGGGACGGGGGAGGACTGAAGCTTTCTTT. Translating gives CSARGGRGRTEAFF.

This clonotype was recorded at least ten times. The rearrangement links TRBV7-9 to TRBJ1-1; 8 positions agree with TRBD1. The junction had 6 bases not matched to a gene; V was cut back by 0 bases and J by 3 bases. The germline V gene has CDR1 SEHNR and CDR2 FQNEAQ (reference sequence). The CDR3 loop spans 16 amino acids. The CDR3 sequence is CASSLARGPGDTEAFF. CDR3 in DNA: TGTGCCAGCAGCTTAGCCAGGGGGCCTGGGGACACTGAAGCTTTCTTT. The complete variable domain, with remaining parts taken from reference TRBV7-9 and TRBJ1-1, reads DTGVSQNPRHKITKRGQNVTFRCDPISEHNRLYWYRQTLGQGPEFLTYFQNEAQLEKSRLLSDRFSAERPKGSFSTLEIQRTEQGDSAMYLCASSLARGPGDTEAFFGQGTRLTVV.

This clonotype was seen many times. The J gene is TRBJ2-2, the V gene TRBV5-1; D unresolved. The CDR3 extends over 15 amino acids. Germline CDR1 is SGHRS and CDR2 is YFSETQ. The ends were cut back, 0 bases at V and 0 bases at J, with 6 bases in the middle. The CDR3: CASSLVGPNTGELFF. The CDR3 DNA is TGCGCCAGCAGCTTGGTGGGCCCGAACACCGGGGAGCTGTTTTTT.

The genes are TRBV7-9 and TRBJ2-7; 7 bases agree with TRBD1. CDR1 and CDR2 (germline): SEHNR, FQNEAQ (reference sequence). The length of the CDR3 is 15 residues. With 2 bases clipped from V and 3 bases from J, the junction kept 7 bases outside the gene matches. The CDR3 DNA reads as TGTGCCAGCAGCTTACGAAGGGGGCATCACTACGAGCAGTACTTC. Its protein is CASSLRRGHHYEQYF. Filled out from reference TRBV7-9 and TRBJ2-7, the complete variable domain reads DTGVSQNPRHKITKRGQNVTFRCDPISEHNRLYWYRQTLGQGPEFLTYFQNEAQLEKSRLLSDRFSAERPKGSFSTLEIQRTEQGDSAMYLCASSLRRGHHYEQYFGPGTRLTVT.

This clonotype was found many times. The rearrangement links TRBV6-1 to TRBJ1-1, with D possibly matching TRBD1 (6 bases). From germline, CDR1 is MNHNS and CDR2 SASEGT. Trimming removed 3 bases from V and 4 bases from J, with 12 bases in between. The CDR3 loop spans 14 amino acids. CDR3 protein: CASSEGGISTEAFF. As DNA, the CDR3 is TGTGCCAGCAGTGAGGGGGGCATCAGCACTGAAGCTTTCTTT.

The chain is built from TRBV28 and TRBJ2-1, with 7 bases identical to TRBD2. Germline loops: CDR1 MDHEN, CDR2 SYDVKM. The CDR3 has 16 amino acids. The trim removed 1 base at V and 4 bases at J, leaving 7 bases unmatched. CDR3 amino acids: CASSLFPRLAYNEQFF. The CDR3, as DNA: TGTGCCAGCAGTTTATTTCCCCGACTAGCTTACAATGAGCAGTTCTTC.

This clonotype was observed many times. The chain has TRBV6-6 and TRBJ1-2; the D gene is possibly TRBD1 (6 bases). Trimming removed 4 bases from V and 8 bases from J, with 14 bases in between. Germline lookup yields CDR1 MNHNY and CDR2 SVGAGI (reference sequence). CDR3 length: 13 amino acids. CDR3 residues: CASSSSGESGYTF. The CDR3, as DNA: TGTGCCAGCAGTTCCTCAGGGGAGAGCGGCTACACCTTC.